Listed here are 13 T cell receptor beta chains from one sample, sequenced in a study of T cells in Graves' hyperthyroidism and ophthalmopathy. The investigators amplified TCR beta CDR3 regions from RNA transcripts. HTBI primers were used for first-round RT-PCR of the TCR CDR3. TCRdb used MiXCR to reprocess the multiplex PCR reads, holding one entry per CDR3 protein. This table holds 450,000 to 700,000 distinct CDR3 sequences, about half found once. Sequenced: peripheral blood or thyroid tissue (not recorded which). The source of these receptors is a woman aged 18 to 35 with Graves' hyperthyroidism.

The J gene is TRBJ2-2, the V gene TRBV5-1, with D unclear. This CDR3 has 12 amino acids. The germline V gene has CDR1 SGHRS and CDR2 YFSETQ. V lost 0 bases and J lost 9, with 6 bases in between. In DNA, the CDR3 is TGCGCCAGCAGCTTGGTCGACCGGGAGCTGTTTTTT. Translating it yields CASSLVDRELFF.

This clonotype has ten or more counts. This chain connects TRBV5-1 to TRBJ2-2; 7 positions agree with TRBD1. Germline values: CDR1 SGHRS, CDR2 YFSETQ. The CDR3 is made up of 15 amino acids. V shed 6 bases, J shed 2 bases, and the junction held 7 bases outside the gene matches. DNA for the CDR3: TGCGCCAGCAATTCTGGGGACAGTAACACCGGGGAGCTGTTTTTT. This sequence encodes CASNSGDSNTGELFF.

This clonotype was seen more than once but under ten times. The J gene is TRBJ2-1, the V gene TRBV7-6; perhaps TRBD2 as D (6 bases). This CDR3 region has 12 residues. Germline V gene data show CDR1 as SGHVS and CDR2 as FNYEAQ. V lost 8 bases to trimming and J lost 8 bases, with 13 bases between them. This chain's CDR3 is CASGAGFDEQFF. Here the CDR3 DNA reads TGTGCCAGCGGGGCGGGATTTGATGAGCAGTTCTTC. Full variable domain (rest looked up from reference TRBV7-6 and TRBJ2-1): GAGVSQSPRYKVTKRGQDVALRCDPISGHVSLYWYRQALGQGPEFLTYFNYEAQQDKSGLPNDRFSAERPEGSISTLTIQRTEQRDSAMYRCASGAGFDEQFFGPGTRLTVL.

The chain has TRBV7-9 and TRBJ1-2, with D maybe TRBD1 (6 bases). The CDR3 extends over 15 amino acids. Trimming removed 4 bases at V and 5 bases at J, with 17 bases between. Germline V gene sequence: CDR1 SEHNR, CDR2 FQNEAQ (reference sequence). CDR3 DNA sequence: TGTGCCAGCAGCTATGCACGGACAGCGCAATATGGCTACACCTTC. Translated: CASSYARTAQYGYTF.

This clonotype was counted ten times or more. The rearrangement links TRBV20-1 to TRBJ2-5; perhaps D is TRBD1 or TRBD2 (5 bases each). Trimming took 1 base from V and 7 from J, leaving 16 bases between them. There are 14 residues in the CDR3. From germline, CDR1 is DFQATT and CDR2 SNEGSKA (reference sequence). The CDR3 DNA follows: TGCAGTGCTAGAGCGGGACGTAGAGGGGTGACCCAGTACTTC. Amino acid sequence: CSARAGRRGVTQYF.

With respect to this clonotype: The junction and the germline gene differ at one end; a read error may be behind it. The chain couples TRBV2 to TRBJ2-7; TRBD1 matches 10 bases. The CDR3 runs to 14 residues. Germline values: CDR1 SNHLY, CDR2 FYNNEI. The CDR3 region is CASRGDRGLDEQCF. In DNA, the CDR3 is TGTGCCAGCAGGGGAGACAGGGGGCTCGACGAGCAGTGCTTC.

The chain has TRBV7-9 and TRBJ2-5; D may be TRBD1 or TRBD2 (6 bases each). The germline V and J ends were trimmed by 6 bases and 9 bases, with 20 bases remaining between them. Germline V lookup: CDR1 SEHNR, CDR2 FQNEAQ (reference sequence). This CDR3 contains 14 residues. Here the CDR3 reads CASSSGGGRQPQYF. The CDR3 region has the DNA TGTGCCAGCAGTTCCGGAGGGGGGAGGCAGCCCCAGTACTTC.

This chain links TRBV6-5 with TRBJ1-3, with TRBD1 matching 8 bases. The ends lost 8 bases at V and 7 bases at J; junction bases unmatched: 7. The CDR3 spans 13 residues. Germline loops: CDR1 MNHEY, CDR2 SVGAGI. The CDR3 reads CASGAGGPNTIYF. The CDR3 DNA sequence: TGTGCCAGCGGGGCAGGGGGCCCGAACACCATATATTTT.

The CDR3 DNA is TGTGCCAGCAGTTTGGGGACAGAATACGAGCAGTACTTC. Its protein is CASSLGTEYEQYF. The chain uses TRBV2 and TRBJ2-7; 7 bases map to TRBD1. Germline trimming cut 5 bases from V and 4 bases from J; bases unmatched to any gene: 5. This CDR3 spans 13 amino acids. Germline V CDR1 and CDR2: SNHLY, FYNNEI.

The CDR3 DNA reads as TGTGCCAGCAGCTTGGGGAGGGGTTTGGAGCGGAGCTCCTACGAGCAGTACTTC. This encodes CASSLGRGLERSSYEQYF. This chain connects TRBV5-6 to TRBJ2-7; possibly TRBD2 for D (6 bases). Between the trimmed V and J ends, which lost 0 bases and 0 bases, there was a span of 19 bases. The CDR3 sequence is 18 residues long. The germline gives CDR1 SGHDT, CDR2 YYEEEE.

In this sample, this clonotype turned up many times. The rearrangement links TRBV15 to TRBJ2-7; 7 nucleotides agree with TRBD2. Germline V gene data show CDR1 as LNHNV and CDR2 as YYDKDF (reference sequence). The J segment lost 3 bases and the V segment lost 1 base, leaving 9 bases of the junction unmatched. CDR3 length equals 16 residues. The CDR3 DNA is TGTGCCACCAGCAGAGGGGCCTGGGAGGGTGGCTACGAGCAGTACTTC. It is translated as CATSRGAWEGGYEQYF.

This clonotype was seen ten or more times. The genes are TRBV18 and TRBJ1-4, with TRBD1 matching 9 bases. The CDR3 covers 14 residues. The germline gives CDR1 KGHSH, CDR2 LQKENI. Trimming removed 3 bases from V and 6 bases from J; junction bases left unmatched: 2. In DNA form, the CDR3 reads TGTGCCAGCTCACCCCGACAGGGGGATGAAAAACTGTTTTTT. The encoded protein is CASSPRQGDEKLFF.

This clonotype was picked up many times. This chain connects TRBV5-5 to TRBJ2-5; D could derive from TRBD1 or TRBD2 (6 bases each). Trimming took 6 bases from V and 3 from J, leaving 12 bases between them. The length of the CDR3 is 13 residues. CDR1 SGHKS and CDR2 YYEKEE come from the germline V gene (reference sequence). The DNA of the CDR3 is TGTGCCAGCACCCTGAGGGGGGAAGAGACCCAGTACTTC. It specifies CASTLRGEETQYF.